This T cell receptor beta chain was documented in a study of beta chain features in type 1 diabetes. The whole isolated RNA underwent reverse transcription, so sequencing captured expressed TCRB transcripts. Clones were read by immunoSEQ multiplex PCR, and TCRdb kept only the in-frame ones, dropping some. The table has some 190,000 clones, approximately 8.1% seen once; the top ten hold approximately 0.87%. The table lists this clone with many counts. Antigen unknown. Regarding the study as a whole: TCRB CDR3s from Type 1 diabetes patients were moderately but significantly shorter in all four CD4+ subsets.

The CDR3 runs 13 residues. With 1 base removed from V and 5 bases from J, the gap between germline ends came to 8 bases. Germline V gene data show CDR1 as LNHNV and CDR2 as YYDKDF (reference sequence). The chain combines TRBV15 with TRBJ1-2, with unresolved D. The TCR originated in a middle-aged woman with type 1 diabetes. Sequencing was performed on central memory CD4+ T cells from blood. In DNA form, the CDR3 reads TGTGCCACCAGCAGAGGGCAAATGTATGGCTACACCTTC. It codes for CATSRGQMYGYTF.